A single sample is the source of the 4 T cell receptor beta chains below, sequenced in a study of human T cells and chemical hapten exposure. MiXCR, run by TCRdb on the RACE reads, gives a single entry per CDR3 protein. Seen here are about 68,000 distinct CDR3 sequences, approximately 10% observed once, and the top ten hold approximately 4.7%. Time point in this sample: pre-sensitization, week 0. Treatment of the sample: therapeutic diphenylcyclopropenone sensitization with weekly scalp DPC. The source material was whole blood, sampled in connection with sensitization to the hapten diphenylcyclopropenone (DPC). Receptor source: a woman aged 50 to 60 with alopecia areata. Some clones in this sample may be carry-over from other donors' samples.

The J gene is TRBJ2-7, the V gene TRBV28, with 13 bases identical to TRBD2. Germline V lookup: CDR1 MDHEN, CDR2 SYDVKM. V shed 9 bases and J 2 bases; nucleotides not matched to a gene: 7. CDR3 length equals 15 residues. CDR3 sequence (DNA): TGTGCCAGTTCCTCGGGACTAGCGGGGACCTACGAGCAGTACTTC. Residues: CASSSGLAGTYEQYF. Combining the CDR3 with reference TRBV28 and TRBJ2-7 gives the whole variable domain DVKVTQSSRYLVKRTGEKVFLECVQDMDHENMFWYRQDPGLGLRLIYFSYDVKMKEKGDIPEGYSVSREKKERFSLILESASTNQTSMYLCASSSGLAGTYEQYFGPGTRLTVT.

This clonotype was observed at least ten times. The chain carries TRBV12-3 or TRBV12-4 and TRBJ1-3; unclear D gene. Deletions cut 1 base from V and 1 base from J, with 11 bases between. This CDR3 is built from 16 residues. The CDR3 reads CASSLGFGVSGNTIYF. CDR3 DNA sequence: TGTGCCAGCAGTTTAGGATTCGGGGTGTCTGGAAACACCATATATTTT.

The sample holds many counts of this clonotype. This rearrangement joins TRBV20-1 to TRBJ1-1; D unclear. The CDR3 is made up of 16 amino acids. Germline V gene lookup returns CDR1 DFQATT and CDR2 SNEGSKA (reference sequence). Trimming pared 0 bases from V and 1 base from J, leaving 15 bases between. CDR3 coding DNA: TGCAGTGCTAGAGATTGGGAGTCTACCTCGAACACTGAAGCTTTCTTT. Its translation is CSARDWESTSNTEAFF.

There are many counts of this clonotype. This chain connects TRBV29-1 to TRBJ1-2; 7 bases align to TRBD1. The CDR3 is made up of 14 amino acids. V lost 3 bases and J lost 8; bases outside the gene matches: 12. Per the germline V gene, CDR1 is SQVTM and CDR2 is ANQGSEA. The CDR3 loop reads CSVDSAQGTGGYTF. In nucleotides, the CDR3 is TGCAGCGTTGATTCGGCACAGGGGACCGGCGGCTACACCTTC.